Given below is one TCR beta chain in context. The data were obtained in a study of shared clonotypes between healthy human individuals. The CDR3 covers 14 residues. V lost 0 bases and J lost 3; bases outside the gene matches: 0. The germline V gene encodes CDR1 SGHVS and CDR2 FNYEAQ. Here immunoSEQ multiplex PCR was the method, and the copy in TCRdb shows in-frame clones only, minus some. The data contain 2 million to 2.5 million clones, 90% to 95% of them seen just once; the ten biggest clones take up 0.13%. The source is a man younger than 30 in good health. V gene TRBV7-6 combines with J gene TRBJ2-3, with 7 bases identical to TRBD1. Sequenced input: naive CD4+ T cells sorted from blood. Subset meaning: CD45RA+ positively selected. In DNA form, the CDR3 reads TGTGCCAGCAGCTTAGCGGGACAGACAGATACGCAGTATTTT. Translated: CASSLAGQTDTQYF.